This TCR beta chain is from a study of cytomegalovirus exposure and HLA in healthy donors. Overall study context: Of all 398 donors who were genotyped, 70% to 85% belonged to the Caucasian-associated ancestry cluster. General study results and limits: In a later analysis, TCR beta V- and J-gene trimming showed a link to a missense DCLRE1C variant. Per a prior analysis, the majority of TCR beta V segments were productive roughly 87% or roughly 30% of the time.

Each donor was nominally healthy when sampled (though unrecorded immune exposures were likely). Germline lookup yields CDR1 MNHNS and CDR2 SASEGT. V lost 6 bases to trimming and J lost 4 bases, with 15 bases between them. There are 14 residues in the CDR3. PCR used 60 Vbeta primers and 13 Jbeta primers. The assay was immunoSEQ multiplex PCR, and TCRdb's table has in-frame clones only and misses some. The sample records about 160,000 clones, roughly four fifths being singletons. With regard to this clone: The antigen is unknown.

The clonotype was recovered from a man in his fifties in good health and CMV-seropositive. This sequence joins TRBV6-1 and TRBJ1-1; perhaps TRBD1 as D (5 bases). Material: PBMCs. The CDR3 coding sequence is TGTGCCAGCAGCCTAGGGGTGTCGGTCACTGAAGCTTTCTTT. Protein product: CASSLGVSVTEAFF.